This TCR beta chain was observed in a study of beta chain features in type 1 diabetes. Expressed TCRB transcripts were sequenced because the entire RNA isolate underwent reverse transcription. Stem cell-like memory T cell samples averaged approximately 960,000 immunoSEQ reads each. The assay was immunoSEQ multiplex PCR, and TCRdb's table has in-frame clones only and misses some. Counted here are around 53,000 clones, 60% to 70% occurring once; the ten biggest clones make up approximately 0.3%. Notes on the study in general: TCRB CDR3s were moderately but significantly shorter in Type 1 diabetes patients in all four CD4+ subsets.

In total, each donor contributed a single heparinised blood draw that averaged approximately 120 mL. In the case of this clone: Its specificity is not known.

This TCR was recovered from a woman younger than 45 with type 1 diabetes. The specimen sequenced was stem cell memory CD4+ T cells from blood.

The DNA of the CDR3 is TGTGCCAGCAGTTCCTTTAGCGGACGACACTACAATGAGCAGTTCTTC. Protein sequence: CASSSFSGRHYNEQFF. V and J are TRBV28 and TRBJ2-1; the D gene is possibly TRBD2 (6 bases). V dropped 4 bases and J dropped 3 bases, with 16 bases sitting between them. The CDR3 contains 16 residues. Germline V gene sequence: CDR1 MDHEN, CDR2 SYDVKM.